Below are 27 T cell receptor beta chains sequenced from a single sample in a study of long-term antiretroviral therapy in people with HIV. Version v3.0 of the immunoSEQ assay was performed at survey level. Clones were read by immunoSEQ multiplex PCR, and TCRdb kept only the in-frame ones, dropping some. Of about 21,000 clones in the sample, 88% are singletons; the top ten hold roughly 3.6%. This sample comprised unsorted PBMCs, obtained 2.3 years after starting antiretroviral therapy. Source of these receptors: a man in his sixties with HIV.

In its sample, this clone was seen a few times. This chain links TRBV9 with TRBJ2-2, with D uncertain. The CDR3 covers 15 residues. Germline CDR1 is SGDLS and CDR2 is YYNGEE. Trimming removed 2 bases from V and 6 bases from J, with 14 bases in between. The CDR3 protein is CASSVAPLDPGELFF. Written as DNA, the CDR3 is TGTGCCAGCAGCGTCGCTCCTCTGGATCCCGGGGAGCTGTTTTTT.

This chain joins TRBV7-2 and TRBJ2-5, with D unclear. From germline, CDR1 is SGHTA and CDR2 FQGNSA. Trimming removed 5 bases at V and 4 bases at J, with 14 bases between. The CDR3 has 14 residues. The CDR3 reads CASSINKGGETQYF. As DNA, the CDR3 is TGTGCCAGCAGCATCAATAAAGGTGGAGAGACCCAGTACTTC.

The V call is TRBV6-6, the J call TRBJ1-6; 7 bases map to TRBD1. CDR1 is MNHNY, CDR2 SVGAGI, per germline (reference sequence). The CDR3 totals 14 residues. With V trimmed by 4 bases and J by 6 bases, 3 bases remained unmatched. CDR3: CASSFGTVNSPLHF. The CDR3, as DNA: TGTGCCAGCAGTTTTGGGACAGTTAATTCACCCCTCCACTTT.

This clone was seen only a few times. V is TRBV2 and J is TRBJ2-7, with 10 nucleotides matching TRBD1. Germline loops: CDR1 SNHLY, CDR2 FYNNEI. The CDR3 spans 14 residues. The junction had 6 bases not matched to a gene; V was cut back by 8 bases and J by 2 bases. The CDR3: CASGGTGVPYEQYF. The CDR3 DNA sequence: TGTGCCAGCGGCGGGACAGGGGTTCCCTACGAGCAGTACTTC.

Note on this clone: At one boundary the junction diverges from the germline segment, which might be a read error. The CDR3 DNA is TGTGCCAGCGGAAGGGAAGGGGACGGGCCCTACTTT. It codes for CASGREGDGPYF. V is TRBV25-1 and J is TRBJ1-6; the D gene is possibly TRBD1 (5 bases). The CDR3 loop spans 12 amino acids. In germline, CDR1 is MGHDK, CDR2 SYGVNS.

The genes are TRBV7-8 and TRBJ1-5; 10 bases are shared with TRBD1. CDR1 is SGHVS, CDR2 FQNEAQ, per germline. The CDR3 sequence is 18 residues long. With V trimmed by 5 bases and J by 0 bases, 10 bases remained unmatched. The CDR3 DNA sequence: TGTGCCAGCAGCCCTCGGGACAGGGGCCGTTTTAGCAATCAGCCCCAGCATTTT. It translates to CASSPRDRGRFSNQPQHF.

In this sample, this clone turned up once. This chain connects TRBV5-4 to TRBJ2-6; D may be TRBD1 (6 bases). V was trimmed by 4 bases and J by 0 bases, leaving 17 bases between them. CDR1 and CDR2 (germline): SGHNT, YYREEE (reference sequence). The CDR3 totals 18 residues. CDR3 sequence: CASSVRGQWHSGANVLTF. In DNA form, the CDR3 reads TGTGCCAGCAGCGTCCGAGGACAGTGGCACTCTGGGGCCAACGTCCTGACTTTC.

This clone was recorded only once. This chain connects TRBV9 to TRBJ2-5; 9 positions agree with TRBD2. CDR1 and CDR2 (germline): SGDLS, YYNGEE. This CDR3 region has 17 residues. J was trimmed by 5 bases and V by 0 bases; bases with no gene match: 11. The CDR3 region is CASSVEGAGGSGETQYF. The CDR3, as DNA: TGTGCCAGCAGCGTAGAAGGAGCGGGGGGCTCGGGCGAGACCCAGTACTTC.

V and J are TRBV5-1 and TRBJ1-1; 8 bases agree with TRBD1. This CDR3 comprises 16 residues. The J segment lost 2 bases and the V segment lost 0 bases, leaving 6 bases of the junction unmatched. CDR1 and CDR2 from the germline V gene are SGHRS and YFSETQ. CDR3 amino acids: CASSLVTGGGNTEAFF. The CDR3 DNA is TGCGCCAGCAGCTTGGTAACAGGGGGAGGAAACACTGAAGCTTTCTTT.

The genes are TRBV11-2 and TRBJ2-1; D not resolved. Germline V gives CDR1 SGHAT, CDR2 FQNNGV. V was shortened by 3 bases and J by 12 bases, with 9 bases between the two germline ends. This CDR3 has 11 amino acids. CDR3 coding DNA: TGTGCCAGCAGCTTGGCCGATGGGCAGTTCTTC. Residues: CASSLADGQFF.

The chain employs TRBV9 and TRBJ2-3; 9 bases line up with TRBD2. This CDR3 comprises 18 residues. CDR1 and CDR2 from the germline V gene are SGDLS and YYNGEE. The J segment lost 2 bases and the V segment lost 0 bases, leaving 10 bases of the junction unmatched. The CDR3 region has the DNA TGTGCCAGCAGCGTAGATGGCTTTGCGGGGGGGCCCACAGATACGCAGTATTTT. Protein sequence: CASSVDGFAGGPTDTQYF.

V is TRBV2 and J is TRBJ1-5; D unresolved. CDR3 length equals 13 residues. CDR1 is SNHLY and CDR2 is FYNNEI in the germline V gene. V lost 4 bases to trimming and J lost 9 bases, with 13 bases between them. The CDR3: CASSAGSGLPQHF. DNA for the CDR3: TGTGCCAGCAGTGCAGGCTCTGGGCTGCCCCAGCATTTT.

This clone occurred once. The rearrangement uses TRBV19 and TRBJ2-6; D gene unclear. Trimming shortened V by 1 base and J by 5 bases, and 6 bases separated the two germline ends. Germline CDR1 LNHDA, CDR2 SQIVND (reference sequence). This CDR3 has 14 amino acids. The DNA for the CDR3 is TGTGCCAGTAGTATAGGCGGAAGGGCCAACGTCCTGACTTTC. This codes for CASSIGGRANVLTF.

The CDR3 here is CAISVRTGGGSGYTF. The CDR3 DNA sequence: TGTGCCATCAGTGTTCGGACAGGGGGCGGCAGTGGCTACACCTTC. The chain has TRBV10-3 and TRBJ1-2, with 11 bases fitting TRBD1. The ends lost 4 bases at V and 7 bases at J; junction bases unmatched: 8. The CDR3 is 15 residues long. The germline CDR1 and CDR2 sequences are ENHRY and SYGVKD.

This clone was picked up a small number of times. The chain is built from TRBV6-5 and TRBJ1-2; TRBD1 aligns across 11 bases. V shed 8 bases, J shed 4 bases, and the junction held 9 bases outside the gene matches. The CDR3 has 15 residues. Per germline, CDR1 MNHEY and CDR2 SVGAGI. For the CDR3, the DNA is TGTGCCAGCGGAGTGGGGGGACAGGGGGGCTATGGCTACACCTTC. Protein: CASGVGGQGGYGYTF.

This chain links TRBV30 with TRBJ2-5; D might be TRBD1 (5 bases). The CDR3 length is 14 residues. Trimming took 3 bases from V and 3 from J, leaving 14 bases between them. Looked up from germline, CDR1 is GTSNPN and CDR2 is SVGIG (reference sequence). The CDR3 coding sequence is TGTGCCTGGAGCGGAGTGACAGTAAAAGAGACCCAGTACTTC. It codes for CAWSGVTVKETQYF.

This clone was picked up one time. The CDR3 protein is CASSPTGVRDEQYF. The CDR3 DNA is TGCGCCAGCAGCCCAACAGGGGTGAGAGACGAGCAGTACTTC. The chain recombines TRBV5-1 with TRBJ2-7; 7 bases are a match to TRBD1. V lost 4 bases, J lost 5 bases, and 9 bases stayed unmatched. From germline, CDR1 is SGHRS and CDR2 YFSETQ. This CDR3 has 14 amino acids.

This clone was recorded only once. The V call is TRBV19, the J call TRBJ1-1; D perhaps matches TRBD1 (6 bases). The CDR3 covers 14 residues. CDR1 is LNHDA, CDR2 SQIVND, per germline (reference sequence). Deletions cut 3 bases from V and 1 base from J, with 9 bases between. CDR3 residues: CASSMGHRNTEAFF. Here the CDR3 DNA reads TGTGCCAGTAGTATGGGACATCGGAACACTGAAGCTTTCTTT.

The genes are TRBV6-4 and TRBJ2-1; D unclear. CDR1 is MRHNA and CDR2 is SNTAGT in the germline V gene. The CDR3 spans 9 residues. V was cut by 7 bases and J by 10 bases, with 5 bases left in between. CDR3 sequence (DNA): TGTGCCAGCATTGGGGAGCAGTTCTTC. Its protein product is CASIGEQFF.

V usage is TRBV6-1 and J usage is TRBJ2-1; D assignment may be TRBD1 or TRBD2 (5 bases each). V shed 1 base and J shed 3 bases, with 13 bases lying between them. The CDR3 loop spans 16 amino acids. CDR1 is MNHNS and CDR2 is SASEGT in the germline V gene. The CDR3 is CASSEGGWSFYNEQFF. The DNA of the CDR3 is TGTGCCAGCAGTGAAGGGGGGTGGTCTTTCTACAATGAGCAGTTCTTC.

J is TRBJ2-7 and V is TRBV7-2, with D perhaps TRBD2 (7 bases). Trimming removed 2 bases from V and 6 bases from J, with 11 bases in between. CDR3 size: 13 residues. CDR1 and CDR2 from the germline V gene are SGHTA and FQGNSA. The CDR3 protein is CASSLYRGAEQYF. CDR3 bases: TGTGCCAGCAGCTTATACCGGGGGGCCGAGCAGTACTTC.

J is TRBJ2-7 and V is TRBV10-1; 9 bases line up with TRBD2. Unmatched junction bases numbered 5, after V lost 0 bases and J lost 2 bases. Germline V gene data show CDR1 as WNHNN and CDR2 as SYGVQD (reference sequence). CDR3 length: 16 amino acids. The CDR3: CASSESRASGAYEQYF. As DNA, the CDR3 is TGCGCCAGCAGTGAGTCGAGGGCTAGCGGGGCCTACGAGCAGTACTTC.

This sequence joins TRBV2 and TRBJ1-1; 7 positions agree with TRBD1. This CDR3 is built from 14 residues. V lost 6 bases, J lost 1 base, and 5 bases stayed unmatched. CDR1 and CDR2 from the germline V gene are SNHLY and FYNNEI. The CDR3 here is CASRNRGQNTEAFF. The CDR3 DNA sequence: TGTGCCAGCAGAAACAGGGGCCAGAACACTGAAGCTTTCTTT.

CDR3 protein: CASSLGQPGNYGYTF. For the CDR3, the DNA is TGTGCCAGCAGCTTGGGGCAGCCGGGAAACTATGGCTACACCTTC. The genes are TRBV7-9 and TRBJ1-2; D may be TRBD1 (5 bases). This CDR3 is 15 amino acids long. V was shortened by 3 bases and J by 2 bases, with 13 bases between the two germline ends. CDR1 and CDR2 from the germline V gene are SEHNR and FQNEAQ (reference sequence). Combining the CDR3 with reference TRBV7-9 and TRBJ1-2 gives the whole variable domain DTGVSQNPRHKITKRGQNVTFRCDPISEHNRLYWYRQTLGQGPEFLTYFQNEAQLEKSRLLSDRFSAERPKGSFSTLEIQRTEQGDSAMYLCASSLGQPGNYGYTFGSGTRLTVV.

This chain links TRBV7-8 with TRBJ2-1; D might be TRBD2 (6 bases). Trimming pared 4 bases from V and 9 bases from J, leaving 16 bases between. The length of the CDR3 is 14 residues. Germline V gene sequence: CDR1 SGHVS, CDR2 FQNEAQ. The CDR3 nucleotides read TGTGCCAGCAGCTATCCCGGGAGTTTATTTGAGCAGTTCTTC. The encoded protein is CASSYPGSLFEQFF. Full variable domain (outside the CDR3, taken from reference TRBV7-8 and TRBJ2-1): GAGVSQSPRYKVAKRGQDVALRCDPISGHVSLFWYQQALGQGPEFLTYFQNEAQLDKSGLPSDRFFAERPEGSVSTLKIQRTQQEDSAVYLCASSYPGSLFEQFFGPGTRLTVL.

This clone was seen only a few times. One end of the junction does not line up with germline, which may come from a read error. The chain carries TRBV2 and TRBJ1-2, with no clear D. CDR1 is SNHLY and CDR2 is FYNNEI in the germline V gene. The CDR3 length is 12 residues. The CDR3 loop reads CASSEGNYGYTF. The CDR3 DNA reads TGTGCCAGCAGCGAAGGGAACTATGGCTACACCTTC.

This chain links TRBV7-9 with TRBJ2-4; 7 bases line up with TRBD1. V dropped 2 bases and J dropped 7; count of bases not matched to a gene: 8. The V gene's germline CDR1 is SEHNR and CDR2 FQNEAQ (reference sequence). The CDR3 loop spans 15 amino acids. CDR3 region: CASSLYEGASNIQYF. CDR3 DNA: TGTGCCAGCAGCTTATACGAGGGGGCATCGAACATTCAGTACTTC.